The 11 T cell receptor beta chains below all came from one sample that was sequenced in a study of blood T cells in healthy people across ages. The use of a sample-barcoded 5' primer and a J-beta primer mix characterized a second PCR of roughly 6 to 11 cycles. TCRdb fed the 5' RACE reads into MiXCR, producing one record per CDR3 protein. This table holds hundreds of thousands of distinct CDR3 sequences, 55% to 75% found once. The sequencing input was blood. The receptors were gathered from a man younger than 45 in good health.

Only a few counts were recorded for this clonotype. The chain carries TRBV7-2 and TRBJ2-7; TRBD2 aligns across 8 bases. The CDR3 loop spans 15 amino acids. V lost 1 base and J lost 0; bases outside the gene matches: 2. CDR1 is SGHTA and CDR2 is FQGNSA in the germline V gene. The CDR3: CASSLVSGTSYEQYF. CDR3 in DNA: TGTGCCAGCAGCTTAGTTAGCGGGACCTCCTACGAGCAGTACTTC.

The V and J genes are TRBV7-2 and TRBJ2-7; unclear D gene. This CDR3 is built from 15 residues. CDR1 SGHTA and CDR2 FQGNSA come from the germline V gene. The ends were cut back, 3 bases at V and 5 bases at J, with 17 bases in the middle. The CDR3 region is CASSFPRGMGNEQYF. DNA for the CDR3: TGTGCCAGCAGCTTTCCCCGAGGAATGGGTAACGAGCAGTACTTC.

This chain links TRBV24-1 with TRBJ1-2; 9 bases line up with TRBD1. CDR1 is KGHDR and CDR2 is SFDVKD in the germline V gene. The CDR3 sequence is 15 residues long. Trimming cost V 6 bases and J 5 bases; bases outside gene matches: 9. CDR3 region: CATSNSGQGLYGYTF. The CDR3 DNA sequence: TGTGCCACCAGTAACTCCGGACAGGGGTTGTATGGCTACACCTTC.

V usage is TRBV6-6 and J usage is TRBJ1-1; 7 bases line up with TRBD1. The CDR3 runs to 14 residues. Looked up from germline, CDR1 is MNHNY and CDR2 is SVGAGI (reference sequence). The trim removed 6 bases at V and 1 base at J, leaving 5 bases unmatched. The CDR3 nucleotides read TGTGCCAGCAGAACCGGGACAGAGAACACTGAAGCTTTCTTT. It yields the protein CASRTGTENTEAFF.

This clonotype was counted only a few times. The CDR3 DNA follows: TGTGCCAGCAGCTTCTCGAACGGGCTACAGGGCTCTGGGGCCAACGTCCTGACTTTC. It codes for CASSFSNGLQGSGANVLTF. The chain joins TRBV5-5 to TRBJ2-6; tentatively, D is TRBD1 (6 bases). CDR3 length: 19 residues. CDR1 is SGHKS and CDR2 is YYEKEE in the germline V gene (reference sequence). Deletions cut 2 bases from V and 0 bases from J, with 18 bases between.

The chain links TRBV20-1 to TRBJ2-7; the D gene is possibly TRBD2 (5 bases). V was cut by 6 bases and J by 0 bases, with 9 bases left in between. Germline CDR1 is DFQATT and CDR2 is SNEGSKA (reference sequence). There are 12 residues in the CDR3. This CDR3 is CSAERDSYEQYF. The CDR3 bases are TGCAGTGCCGAGAGGGACTCCTACGAGCAGTACTTC.

The genes are TRBV4-1 and TRBJ2-4, with D perhaps given as TRBD1 or TRBD2 (6 bases each). The J call could be wrong; TRBJ2-7 is a better fit for the DNA end. This CDR3 has 14 residues. Germline assignment: CDR1 MGHRA and CDR2 YSYEKL. CDR3 residues: CASSQPGAHGEQYF. The CDR3 region has the DNA TGCGCCAGCAGCCAACCGGGGGCTCACGGCGAGCAGTACTTC.

The chain is built from TRBV4-2 and TRBJ2-5, with TRBD1 identical over 7 bases. The DNA end is a closer match to TRBJ2-7, so the J assignment may be wrong. CDR3 length equals 12 residues. The germline gives CDR1 LGHNA, CDR2 YNFKEQ. CDR3 amino acids: CASSLTGCEQYF. Here the CDR3 DNA reads TGTGCCAGCAGCCTGACAGGGTGCGAGCAGTACTTC.

CDR3 protein: CASSPTRAGVSYNEQFF. In nucleotides, the CDR3 is TGTGCCAGCAGTCCCACAAGGGCCGGGGTGTCCTACAATGAGCAGTTCTTC. The chain has TRBV25-1 and TRBJ2-1; weak D call: TRBD2 (5 bases). The CDR3 consists of 17 residues. V was pared by 5 bases and J by 1 base, with 18 bases between. CDR1 and CDR2 from the germline V gene are MGHDK and SYGVNS.

CDR3 coding DNA: TGCAGTTGGAGCAGAACCACAGGCAACCATGAGCAGTTCTTC. Translating it yields CSWSRTTGNHEQFF. The chain uses TRBV20-1 and TRBJ2-1, with D perhaps matching TRBD1 (5 bases). The CDR3 is 14 amino acids. V lost 8 bases and J 8 bases, leaving 22 bases between the germline ends. CDR1 is DFQATT, CDR2 SNEGSKA, per germline (reference sequence).

This chain uses TRBV6-2 or TRBV6-3 with TRBJ2-7; 11 bases map to TRBD1. The CDR3 contains 15 residues. V was pared by 0 bases and J by 4 bases, with 2 bases of the junction left unmatched. CDR1 and CDR2 (germline): MNHEY, SVGEGT. CDR3 nucleotides: TGTGCCAGCAGTTACTCGAGGGACAGGGGGTACGAGCAGTACTTC. This encodes CASSYSRDRGYEQYF.